These 23 T cell receptor beta chains came from one sample sequenced in a study of CD8 T cells in ankylosing spondylitis. Via MiXCR, TCRdb re-called the 5' RACE reads, giving one row per CDR3 protein. The table has roughly 140,000 distinct CDR3 sequences, 44% seen once. The sample consisted of synovial fluid, either unsorted or a sorted T cell fraction (not recorded which). These receptors were taken from a male donor with ankylosing spondylitis.

The rearrangement uses TRBV7-6 and TRBJ2-7; weak D call: TRBD1 (6 bases). Germline-derived CDR1 and CDR2 are SGHVS and FNYEAQ. V lost 4 bases, J lost 2 bases, and 21 bases lay in between. The CDR3 length is 17 residues. CDR3 protein: CASSSPPWGRRPYEQYF. The CDR3 nucleotides are TGTGCCAGCAGCTCACCACCCTGGGGGCGTCGTCCCTACGAGCAGTACTTC.

The chain has TRBV10-3 and TRBJ1-6; D unclear. This CDR3 contains 15 residues. Germline CDR1 reads ENHRY; CDR2 reads SYGVKD. V lost 3 bases and J lost 0, with 6 bases in between. CDR3 nucleotides: TGTGCCATCAGTGACCGCCGCTCCTATAATTCACCCCTCCACTTT. As protein: CAISDRRSYNSPLHF.

V gene TRBV13 combines with J gene TRBJ2-7, with TRBD1 identical over 9 bases. This CDR3 has 15 amino acids. The germline V gene has CDR1 PRHDT and CDR2 FYEKMQ (reference sequence). Trimming removed 7 bases from V and 1 base from J; junction bases left unmatched: 8. CDR3 protein: CASTLLGQGSYEQYF. The CDR3 DNA follows: TGTGCCAGCACCCTCTTGGGACAGGGTTCCTACGAGCAGTACTTC.

The genes are TRBV6-5 and TRBJ2-7; 11 bases match TRBD2. The CDR3 totals 16 residues. Germline V gene lookup returns CDR1 MNHEY and CDR2 SVGAGI. With V trimmed by 0 bases and J by 0 bases, 1 base remained unmatched. Here the CDR3 DNA reads TGTGCCAGCAGTTACTCGACTAGCGGGAACTCCTACGAGCAGTACTTC. Protein product: CASSYSTSGNSYEQYF.

This clonotype was seen more than once but under ten times. V and J are TRBV19 and TRBJ2-1; D is unclear. The CDR3 contains 14 residues. Germline V lookup: CDR1 LNHDA, CDR2 SQIVND (reference sequence). Trimming removed 4 bases from V and 0 bases from J, with 7 bases in between. CDR3 loop: CASSNRPSYNEQFF. DNA for the CDR3: TGTGCCAGTAGTAATAGGCCCTCCTACAATGAGCAGTTCTTC.

For this clonotype: A read error may explain this, as a much larger clone is one base away. This chain links TRBV27 with TRBJ2-7, with 8 bases that match TRBD1. Germline loops: CDR1 MNHEY, CDR2 SMNVEV (reference sequence). V was clipped by 5 bases and J by 3 bases; unmatched bases: 6. The CDR3 runs 14 residues. DNA for the CDR3: TGTGCCAGCAGTCCCCGGGACAGGATCTACGAGCAGTACTTC. Encoded protein: CASSPRDRIYEQYF.

The J gene is TRBJ2-1, the V gene TRBV12-3 or TRBV12-4; 9 nucleotides line up with TRBD1. The J segment lost 3 bases and the V segment lost 4 bases, leaving 1 base of the junction unmatched. CDR3 length: 14 residues. DNA for the CDR3: TGTGCCAGCAGTTCGACAGGGGGCTACAATGAGCAGTTCTTC. Protein sequence: CASSSTGGYNEQFF.

This clonotype was seen more than once but under ten times. This chain connects TRBV28 to TRBJ2-7; D is uncertain. Trimming removed 6 bases from V and 6 bases from J, with 18 bases in between. Germline CDR1 and CDR2: MDHEN and SYDVKM. The CDR3 spans 14 residues. The CDR3 coding sequence is TGTGCCAGCAGGGCAACCCCGTCCCAGCTCGAGCAGTACTTC. Its protein is CASRATPSQLEQYF.

There are many counts of this clonotype. The chain links TRBV5-8 to TRBJ2-3, with TRBD1 matching 8 bases. The CDR3 has 16 residues. Per the germline V gene, CDR1 is SGHTS and CDR2 is YDEGEE. J gave up 10 bases and V 6 bases, and 19 bases lay outside the gene matches. The CDR3 region has the DNA TGTGCCAGCAACTACTCCCCGGACAGGGCGAGGTTGTCGCAGTATTTT. It yields the protein CASNYSPDRARLSQYF.

The chain joins TRBV5-6 to TRBJ2-1; 8 bases align to TRBD1. The length of the CDR3 is 15 residues. Germline CDR1 and CDR2: SGHDT and YYEEEE. V lost 4 bases and J lost 7; bases outside the gene matches: 10. CDR3 protein: CASSGWTGRRNEQFF. The CDR3 DNA reads TGTGCCAGCAGCGGATGGACAGGGCGGAGGAATGAGCAGTTCTTC.

The rearrangement uses TRBV5-1 and TRBJ2-5, with D maybe TRBD2 (6 bases). Germline loops: CDR1 SGHRS, CDR2 YFSETQ. The CDR3 has 15 amino acids. The ends were cut back, 6 bases at V and 5 bases at J, with 20 bases in the middle. The CDR3 DNA follows: TGCGCCAGCACTAGACGGCGGGGTCTGCGGGAGACCCAGTACTTC. Its translation is CASTRRRGLRETQYF.

This clonotype was recorded a few times. The rearrangement uses TRBV28 and TRBJ2-7, with 11 bases aligning to TRBD1. J was trimmed by 9 bases and V by 6 bases; bases with no gene match: 7. The CDR3 has 13 residues. Per the germline V gene, CDR1 is MDHEN and CDR2 is SYDVKM. CDR3 sequence reads: CASRVGQGDVQYF. CDR3 coding DNA: TGTGCCAGCAGAGTGGGACAGGGGGACGTGCAGTACTTC.

This chain connects TRBV19 to TRBJ2-1, with 7 bases identical to TRBD2. V lost 5 bases and J lost 7; bases outside the gene matches: 20. The germline CDR1 and CDR2 sequences are LNHDA and SQIVND (reference sequence). CDR3 length: 18 amino acids. Here the CDR3 reads CASSPGLVELMDQNEQFF. CDR3 sequence (DNA): TGTGCCAGTAGTCCAGGACTAGTGGAGTTGATGGATCAGAATGAGCAGTTCTTC.

This clonotype was observed a few times. V and J are TRBV10-3 and TRBJ2-5; D uncertain. The CDR3 has 13 amino acids. Germline CDR1 reads ENHRY; CDR2 reads SYGVKD. V dropped 0 bases and J dropped 5 bases, with 7 bases sitting between them. CDR3 sequence: CAISESPGETQYF. Written as DNA, the CDR3 is TGTGCCATCAGTGAGTCACCGGGCGAGACCCAGTACTTC.

The V and J genes are TRBV4-2 and TRBJ2-1, with 13 bases aligning to TRBD2. CDR1 LGHNA and CDR2 YNFKEQ come from the germline V gene. V was clipped by 1 base and J by 3 bases; unmatched bases: 3. This CDR3 has 17 residues. In DNA, the CDR3 is TGTGCCAGCAGCCAAGTAGGACTAGCGGGGGACTACAATGAGCAGTTCTTC. Encoded protein: CASSQVGLAGDYNEQFF.

This clonotype has only a few counts. This chain connects TRBV6-5 to TRBJ2-1; no definite D call. V was pared by 2 bases and J by 4 bases, with 21 bases between. Looked up from germline, CDR1 is MNHEY and CDR2 is SVGAGI. The CDR3 covers 18 residues. The CDR3 sequence: CASSYPLPFVLTYNEQFF. The CDR3 bases are TGTGCCAGCAGTTACCCCCTCCCCTTCGTCCTTACTTACAATGAGCAGTTCTTC.

The chain carries TRBV2 and TRBJ2-3; TRBD2 agrees at 7 bases. The CDR3 totals 17 residues. From germline, CDR1 is SNHLY and CDR2 FYNNEI. V gave up 4 bases and J gave up 8 bases; unmatched junction bases: 18. The CDR3 bases are TGTGCCAGCAGTGTGCTCCTAGCGGTTTGGTACCCTGTTACGCAGTATTTT. This translates into CASSVLLAVWYPVTQYF.

The chain joins TRBV16 to TRBJ2-2; TRBD2 matches at 7 bases. V lost 4 bases and J lost 7; bases outside the gene matches: 9. Germline-derived CDR1 and CDR2 are KGHSY and FQNENV. The CDR3 has 15 residues. The CDR3 reads CASSRRGTKNGELFF. The CDR3 DNA follows: TGTGCCAGCAGCCGACGTGGGACTAAAAACGGGGAGCTGTTTTTT.

The genes are TRBV27 and TRBJ2-1, with D possibly matching TRBD2 (5 bases). Per germline, CDR1 MNHEY and CDR2 SMNVEV (reference sequence). Trimming removed 3 bases from V and 0 bases from J, with 12 bases in between. This CDR3 has 16 amino acids. This CDR3 is CASSFLWESSYNEQFF. The CDR3 DNA is TGTGCCAGCAGTTTCCTCTGGGAGAGCTCCTACAATGAGCAGTTCTTC.

This chain uses TRBV18 with TRBJ2-3, with a weak D call TRBD2 (6 bases). V was shortened by 3 bases and J by 14 bases, with 15 bases between the two germline ends. The CDR3 contains 12 residues. Germline V gene sequence: CDR1 KGHSH, CDR2 LQKENI. The CDR3 protein is CASSPRGNGRYF. The CDR3 DNA reads TGTGCCAGCTCACCGCGGGGAAACGGCAGGTATTTT.

CDR3 bases: TGCAGTGCTACCCCCGGGACTAGCGGGGGGATCCCCAATGAGCAGTTCTTC. It encodes CSATPGTSGGIPNEQFF. The chain couples TRBV20-1 to TRBJ2-1, with 15 bases fitting TRBD2. Germline assignment: CDR1 DFQATT and CDR2 SNEGSKA (reference sequence). The CDR3 consists of 17 residues. Unmatched junction bases numbered 10, after V lost 4 bases and J lost 6 bases.

This clonotype was counted only a few times. The chain combines TRBV15 with TRBJ1-4; no clear D gene. The germline gives CDR1 LNHNV, CDR2 YYDKDF (reference sequence). The CDR3 is 12 amino acids. V lost 6 bases and J lost 10, with 12 bases in between. CDR3: CATRGAPGKLFF. The CDR3 coding sequence is TGTGCCACCAGGGGAGCCCCGGGAAAACTGTTTTTT. Drawing the rest from reference TRBV15 and TRBJ1-4, the complete variable domain is DAMVIQNPRYQVTQFGKPVTLSCSQTLNHNVMYWYQQKSSQAPKLLFHYYDKDFNNEADTPDNFQSRRPNTSFCFLDIRSPGLGDTAMYLCATRGAPGKLFFGSGTQLSVL.

Points on this clonotype: One end of the junction is discordant with germline, which a read error may explain. The rearrangement uses TRBV20-1 and TRBJ2-3; 8 nucleotides align to TRBD2. Germline V CDR1 and CDR2: DFQATT, SNEGSKA (reference sequence). The CDR3 loop spans 9 amino acids. CDR3 region: CSASGGENF. The CDR3 region has the DNA TGCAGTGCTAGCGGGGGGGAAAATTTT.